This T cell receptor (beta chain) emerged from a study of cytomegalovirus exposure and HLA in healthy donors. General study results and limits: Reportedly, a later analysis found an Asian-associated ancestry cluster had fewer N-insertions than the roughly 630-donor mean. Later analysis identified a missense DCLRE1C variant that was linked to TCR beta V- and J-gene trimming. Rare TCR sequences dominated, though some public TCRs recurred in many donors.

Although they were nominally healthy when sampled, donors likely had unrecorded immune exposures. In regard to this clone: Its cognate antigen is unknown.

With 60 Vbeta and 13 Jbeta primers, the PCR was carried out. Only in-frame clones appear in the TCRdb table, and some are missing; sequencing was by immunoSEQ multiplex PCR. Here the sample spans 200,000 to 300,000 clones, roughly 86% being singletons. In germline, CDR1 is SGDLS, CDR2 YYNGEE. V gave up 2 bases and J gave up 2 bases, with 7 bases separating them. This CDR3 comprises 14 residues. Source material: PBMCs. The V gene is TRBV9, the J gene TRBJ1-4; D possibly corresponds to TRBD1 (6 bases). The receptor's source is a woman aged 40 to 49 in good health and CMV-seropositive. The DNA for the CDR3 is TGTGCCAGCAGCGTTCAGGGGACTAATGAAAAACTGTTTTTT. Translated, it gives CASSVQGTNEKLFF.